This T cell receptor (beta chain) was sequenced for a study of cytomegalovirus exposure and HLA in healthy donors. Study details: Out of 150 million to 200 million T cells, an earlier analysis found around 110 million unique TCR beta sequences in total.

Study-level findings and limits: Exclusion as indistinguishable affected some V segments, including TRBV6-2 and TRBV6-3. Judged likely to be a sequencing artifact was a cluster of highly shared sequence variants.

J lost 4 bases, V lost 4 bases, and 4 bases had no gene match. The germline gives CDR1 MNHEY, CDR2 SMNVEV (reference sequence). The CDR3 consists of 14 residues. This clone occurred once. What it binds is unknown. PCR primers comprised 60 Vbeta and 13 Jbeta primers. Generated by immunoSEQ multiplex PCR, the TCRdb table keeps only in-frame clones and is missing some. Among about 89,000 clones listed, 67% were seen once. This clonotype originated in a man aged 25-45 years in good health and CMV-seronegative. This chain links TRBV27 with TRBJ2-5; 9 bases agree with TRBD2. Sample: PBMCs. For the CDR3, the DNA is TGTGCCAGCAGTTCAGGACTAGCGAGAGAGACCCAGTACTTC. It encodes CASSSGLARETQYF.